The 32 T cell receptor beta chains in this list originate from one sample, sequenced in a study of cytomegalovirus exposure and HLA in healthy donors. A multiplex PCR was run with 60 Vbeta primers and 13 Jbeta primers. Sequencing was performed with immunoSEQ multiplex PCR; in TCRdb, only in-frame clones are kept and a portion is missing. The sample holds over 150,000 clones, roughly 80% seen once. The sequenced sample was PBMCs. The receptors stem from a woman aged 45-65 years in good health and CMV-seronegative.

The chain combines TRBV28 with TRBJ1-5; the D is unclear. CDR3 size: 14 residues. V lost 3 bases, J lost 7 bases, and 13 bases lay in between. CDR1 MDHEN and CDR2 SYDVKM come from the germline V gene. The CDR3 nucleotides read TGTGCCAGCAGTTTGGAGCGGTGGAAGCAGCCCCAGCATTTT. This sequence encodes CASSLERWKQPQHF.

The chain employs TRBV28 and TRBJ1-2; no clear D. Germline values: CDR1 MDHEN, CDR2 SYDVKM. The CDR3 totals 15 residues. V was clipped by 2 bases and J by 3 bases, with 13 bases between them. The CDR3 region is CASSLTSRRDYGYTF. The CDR3 DNA is TGTGCCAGCAGTTTAACCTCACGGAGGGACTATGGCTACACCTTC.

The chain uses TRBV5-5 and TRBJ1-3, with 8 positions matching TRBD1. Germline V gives CDR1 SGHKS, CDR2 YYEKEE (reference sequence). V lost 0 bases to trimming and J lost 4 bases; unmatched junction nucleotides: 3. This CDR3 has 15 residues. CDR3: CASSLEQGGGNTIYF. CDR3 bases: TGTGCCAGCAGCTTGGAACAGGGGGGAGGAAACACCATATATTTT.

The sample holds one count of this clone. The chain couples TRBV10-3 to TRBJ2-5, with TRBD2 matching over 12 bases. The CDR3 runs to 13 residues. V was pared by 5 bases and J by 11 bases, with 6 bases of the junction left unmatched. Germline V gives CDR1 ENHRY, CDR2 SYGVKD. DNA of the CDR3: TGTGCCATCAGTTTTACTAGCGGGGGGCTGCAGTACTTC. Its translation is CAISFTSGGLQYF.

In this sample, this clone turned up once. The genes are TRBV6-6 and TRBJ2-1; maybe TRBD1 (6 bases). The germline V gene has CDR1 MNHNY and CDR2 SVGAGI (reference sequence). The CDR3 length is 16 residues. V was shortened by 5 bases and J by 3 bases, with 17 bases between the two germline ends. The CDR3, as DNA: TGTGCCAGCAGTGCGCCTGGGGGCAGGGTCTACAATGAGCAGTTCTTC. Translating gives CASSAPGGRVYNEQFF.

This clone has only one observation. This chain connects TRBV28 to TRBJ2-5, with D possibly being TRBD2 (7 bases). Deletions cut 2 bases from V and 7 bases from J, with 14 bases between. Germline CDR1 and CDR2: MDHEN and SYDVKM. The CDR3 contains 14 residues. The CDR3 DNA is TGTGCCAGCAGTTTAAACGGGGGGCGGGGGACCCAGTACTTC. Residues: CASSLNGGRGTQYF.

J is TRBJ2-7 and V is TRBV7-2, with unresolved D. The CDR3 covers 11 residues. Trimming removed 2 bases from V and 4 bases from J, with 3 bases in between. Germline V gene data show CDR1 as SGHTA and CDR2 as FQGNSA. The CDR3 loop reads CASSLLYEQYF. Here the CDR3 DNA reads TGTGCCAGCAGCTTACTTTACGAGCAGTACTTC. Full variable domain (remainder filled in from reference TRBV7-2 and TRBJ2-7): GAGVSQSPSNKVTEKGKDVELRCDPISGHTALYWYRQSLGQGLEFLIYFQGNSAPDKSGLPSDRFSAERTGGSVSTLTIQRTQQEDSAVYLCASSLLYEQYFGPGTRLTVT.

The J gene is TRBJ2-5, the V gene TRBV19, with D possibly matching TRBD1 (6 bases). The CDR3 spans 19 residues. Germline V lookup: CDR1 LNHDA, CDR2 SQIVND (reference sequence). Trimming removed 1 base at V and 1 base at J, with 22 bases between. The CDR3 loop is CASSIGFTRGRTLQETQYF. CDR3 in DNA: TGTGCCAGTAGTATAGGATTTACCAGGGGACGCACCCTCCAAGAGACCCAGTACTTC.

The chain is built from TRBV15 and TRBJ1-3; possible D gene TRBD1, 5 bases. The CDR3 is 16 amino acids. Trimming pared 6 bases from V and 0 bases from J, leaving 15 bases between. The V gene's germline CDR1 is LNHNV and CDR2 YYDKDF (reference sequence). The CDR3 DNA sequence: TGTGCCACCAGGAGTGGGGGGGTAATCTCTGGAAACACCATATATTTT. Its translation is CATRSGGVISGNTIYF.

V is TRBV2 and J is TRBJ1-2; tentative D call: TRBD1 (6 bases). V was shortened by 7 bases and J by 1 base, with 16 bases between the two germline ends. CDR3 length equals 15 residues. Germline V gene sequence: CDR1 SNHLY, CDR2 FYNNEI. Here the CDR3 DNA reads TGTGCCAGCACTGCGGTGGCAGGGGATAACTATGGCTACACCTTC. Translation: CASTAVAGDNYGYTF.

The chain couples TRBV27 to TRBJ1-2; no clear D gene. The CDR3 runs to 13 residues. Trimming took 2 bases from V and 7 from J, leaving 11 bases between them. The germline V gene has CDR1 MNHEY and CDR2 SMNVEV (reference sequence). For the CDR3, the DNA is TGTGCCAGCAGTTTAGCAGGAAATAGTGGCTACACCTTC. It encodes CASSLAGNSGYTF.

The CDR3 nucleotides read TGTGCCAGCAGCCCGGGGGGAGGGGTAAAGACCCAGTACTTC. Residues: CASSPGGGVKTQYF. The V and J genes are TRBV11-3 and TRBJ2-5; 7 positions match TRBD2. The CDR3 is made up of 14 amino acids. Germline V CDR1 and CDR2: SGHNT, YENEEA. The V and J ends lost 5 bases and 6 bases, in that order; junction bases with no gene match: 9.

CDR3 in DNA: TGTGCCAGCAGCCTCCGGGAAAGCAGTACCTATGGCTACACCTTC. This translates into CASSLRESSTYGYTF. The rearrangement uses TRBV28 and TRBJ1-2; D gene unclear. Germline CDR1 reads MDHEN; CDR2 reads SYDVKM. V lost 6 bases and J lost 4, with 18 bases in between. The CDR3 covers 15 residues.

V is TRBV25-1 and J is TRBJ1-1; D gene uncertain. The CDR3 loop spans 13 amino acids. The V gene lost 6 bases and the J gene lost 1 base, with 9 bases spanning the gap. Germline CDR1 reads MGHDK; CDR2 reads SYGVNS. The CDR3 bases are TGTGCCAGCAGAGAGCCCGAGAACACTGAAGCTTTCTTT. Its translation: CASREPENTEAFF.

J is TRBJ1-1 and V is TRBV16; D uncertain. Trimming left V 2 bases short and J 3 bases short, with 7 bases between. Germline CDR1 and CDR2: KGHSY and FQNENV. The CDR3 sequence is 13 residues long. CDR3 loop: CASSQIMYTEAFF. CDR3 coding DNA: TGTGCCAGCAGCCAAATCATGTACACTGAAGCTTTCTTT.

The V gene is TRBV5-6, the J gene TRBJ2-5; 8 bases align to TRBD2. Germline-derived CDR1 and CDR2 are SGHDT and YYEEEE. V was pared by 0 bases and J by 2 bases, with 3 bases of the junction left unmatched. This CDR3 has 15 amino acids. CDR3 residues: CASSLVLAVQETQYF. The DNA for the CDR3 is TGTGCCAGCAGCTTGGTACTAGCGGTGCAAGAGACCCAGTACTTC.

V is TRBV5-4 and J is TRBJ1-2; 7 bases align to TRBD1. The length of the CDR3 is 14 residues. After removal of 0 bases from V and 4 bases from J, the junction contained 3 bases not matched to a gene. The germline gives CDR1 SGHNT, CDR2 YYREEE (reference sequence). The CDR3 is CASSLETGSYGYTF. The CDR3 region has the DNA TGTGCCAGCAGCTTGGAGACAGGGAGCTATGGCTACACCTTC.

The chain carries TRBV7-3 and TRBJ2-2; 14 positions agree with TRBD2. J gave up 7 bases and V 5 bases, and 15 bases lay outside the gene matches. This CDR3 has 19 residues. Germline V gene sequence: CDR1 SGHTA, CDR2 FQGTGA. For the CDR3, the DNA is TGTGCCAGCAGCCCGCTGACCCCGGGACTAGCGGGAGCTGACGGGGAGCTGTTTTTT. Protein sequence: CASSPLTPGLAGADGELFF. Variable domain in full (rest from reference TRBV7-3 and TRBJ2-2): GAGVSQTPSNKVTEKGKYVELRCDPISGHTALYWYRQSLGQGPEFLIYFQGTGAADDSGLPNDRFFAVRPEGSVSTLKIQRTERGDSAVYLCASSPLTPGLAGADGELFFGEGSRLTVL.

The rearrangement links TRBV7-2 to TRBJ1-2; D might be TRBD1 (6 bases). There are 16 residues in the CDR3. The germline V gene has CDR1 SGHTA and CDR2 FQGNSA. Trimming took off 1 base at V and 4 bases at J, with 16 bases between the two ends. Here the CDR3 reads CASSLETGGRFYGYTF. In nucleotides, the CDR3 is TGTGCCAGCAGCTTAGAAACCGGGGGGCGCTTCTATGGCTACACCTTC. Full variable domain (remainder filled in from reference TRBV7-2 and TRBJ1-2): GAGVSQSPSNKVTEKGKDVELRCDPISGHTALYWYRQSLGQGLEFLIYFQGNSAPDKSGLPSDRFSAERTGGSVSTLTIQRTQQEDSAVYLCASSLETGGRFYGYTFGSGTRLTVV.

The chain employs TRBV19 and TRBJ2-5, with 8 bases fitting TRBD2. CDR1 is LNHDA, CDR2 SQIVND, per germline (reference sequence). V dropped 5 bases and J dropped 3; count of bases not matched to a gene: 5. The CDR3 runs 14 residues. DNA of the CDR3: TGTGCCAGTAGTCTCCGGGAGGGGGAAGAGACCCAGTACTTC. Translation: CASSLREGEETQYF.

The chain recombines TRBV7-9 with TRBJ1-2, with TRBD1 matching over 7 bases. CDR1 and CDR2 (germline): SEHNR, FQNEAQ (reference sequence). Unmatched junction bases numbered 12, after V lost 3 bases and J lost 5 bases. The CDR3 covers 16 residues. The CDR3 nucleotides read TGTGCCAGCAGCTTTTCCCGGGACAGAGAAAGTTATGGCTACACCTTC. Its translation is CASSFSRDRESYGYTF.

V and J are TRBV4-1 and TRBJ1-4, with 7 bases fitting TRBD1. Germline V gene lookup returns CDR1 MGHRA and CDR2 YSYEKL. With 4 bases clipped from V and 0 bases from J, the junction kept 2 bases outside the gene matches. The CDR3 covers 15 residues. The DNA for the CDR3 is TGCGCCAGCAGCCCCGGGACAGCAACTAATGAAAAACTGTTTTTT. Translated: CASSPGTATNEKLFF.

The DNA of the CDR3 is TGTGCCAGCAGAGGTGGGAGGGCAAGCACAGATACGCAGTATTTT. Its translation: CASRGGRASTDTQYF. V is TRBV7-2 and J is TRBJ2-3; 7 positions agree with TRBD2. This CDR3 has 15 amino acids. The V gene end was trimmed by 6 bases and the J gene end by 0 bases; junction bases not matched to a gene: 6. Germline lookup yields CDR1 SGHTA and CDR2 FQGNSA. Variable domain in full (rest from reference TRBV7-2 and TRBJ2-3): GAGVSQSPSNKVTEKGKDVELRCDPISGHTALYWYRQSLGQGLEFLIYFQGNSAPDKSGLPSDRFSAERTGGSVSTLTIQRTQQEDSAVYLCASRGGRASTDTQYFGPGTRLTVL.

This sequence joins TRBV4-2 and TRBJ2-3; 8 bases fit TRBD2. The CDR3 totals 17 residues. The germline V gene encodes CDR1 LGHNA and CDR2 YNFKEQ. V trimming: 0 bases; J trimming: 6 bases; junction bases outside the gene matches: 11. The CDR3 DNA reads TGTGCCAGCAGCCAAGATAGGACGGGAGGGCCAGGGGATACGCAGTATTTT. Translated, it gives CASSQDRTGGPGDTQYF.

A few counts support this clone. This chain uses TRBV28 with TRBJ1-4, with D unresolved. CDR1 and CDR2 from the germline V gene are MDHEN and SYDVKM. The length of the CDR3 is 14 residues. V dropped 5 bases and J dropped 10 bases, with 17 bases sitting between them. CDR3 nucleotide sequence: TGTGCCAGCAGTGAGGGTACGTCGGTGGGAAAACTGTTTTTT. This translates into CASSEGTSVGKLFF.

The chain joins TRBV28 to TRBJ2-5; no firm D call. The CDR3 spans 14 residues. The germline V and J ends were trimmed by 3 bases and 3 bases, with 11 bases remaining between them. Germline-derived CDR1 and CDR2 are MDHEN and SYDVKM. Written as DNA, the CDR3 is TGTGCCAGCAGTTTTATTCCCCGGGAAGAGACCCAGTACTTC. It is translated as CASSFIPREETQYF.

The chain uses TRBV19 and TRBJ1-2; 7 bases are a match to TRBD1. Trimming at V came to 5 bases and at J to 10 bases, leaving 10 bases not matched to a gene. Germline CDR1 reads LNHDA; CDR2 reads SQIVND (reference sequence). The CDR3 totals 13 residues. The CDR3 is CASSPGTAIYYTF. CDR3 sequence (DNA): TGTGCCAGTAGTCCCGGGACAGCCATCTACTACACCTTC. Full variable domain (remainder filled in from reference TRBV19 and TRBJ1-2): DGGITQSPKYLFRKEGQNVTLSCEQNLNHDAMYWYRQDPGQGLRLIYYSQIVNDFQKGDIAEGYSVSREKKESFPLTVTSAQKNPTAFYLCASSPGTAIYYTFGSGTRLTVV.

The CDR3 coding sequence is TGTGCCAGCAGTTACTCGAACACTGAAGCTTTCTTT. This encodes CASSYSNTEAFF. This chain joins TRBV2 and TRBJ1-1; no clear D gene. The V and J ends lost 5 bases and 1 base respectively, with 5 bases between them. This CDR3 region has 12 residues. Germline CDR1 SNHLY, CDR2 FYNNEI.

This clone was seen a few times. This sequence joins TRBV30 and TRBJ2-7; 7 positions match TRBD1. V dropped 5 bases and J dropped 2; count of bases not matched to a gene: 9. The V gene's germline CDR1 is GTSNPN and CDR2 SVGIG (reference sequence). The CDR3 loop spans 14 amino acids. In nucleotides, the CDR3 is TGTGCCTGGGGGGGACAGAGGGACCCCTACGAGCAGTACTTC. Translating gives CAWGGQRDPYEQYF.

The chain couples TRBV11-3 to TRBJ1-4, with a tentative D call TRBD1 (5 bases). The V gene lost 4 bases and the J gene lost 2 bases, with 20 bases spanning the gap. The CDR3 sequence is 18 residues long. Per the germline V gene, CDR1 is SGHNT and CDR2 is YENEEA. In DNA form, the CDR3 reads TGTGCCAGCAGCTCGAGCCCTCCCGGCAGGGCGACTAATGAAAAACTGTTTTTT. Its translation is CASSSSPPGRATNEKLFF.

The chain is built from TRBV6-5 and TRBJ2-1, with 11 bases fitting TRBD2. This CDR3 region has 14 residues. Germline values: CDR1 MNHEY, CDR2 SVGAGI. With V trimmed by 9 bases and J by 7 bases, 8 bases remained unmatched. The CDR3: CASNSGRAFNEQFF. In nucleotides, the CDR3 is TGTGCCAGTAATAGCGGGAGGGCCTTTAATGAGCAGTTCTTC.

This clone has a single count. The chain couples TRBV7-8 to TRBJ2-7; D uncertain. The CDR3 totals 15 residues. Trimming took off 7 bases at V and 3 bases at J, with 19 bases between the two ends. Germline assignment: CDR1 SGHVS and CDR2 FQNEAQ. CDR3 region: CASTLSGNVLYEQYF. The CDR3 DNA is TGTGCCAGCACCCTTTCAGGAAACGTTCTCTACGAGCAGTACTTC.